These 7 T cell receptor beta chains came from one sample sequenced in a study of blood T cell repertoires in COVID-19. Data came from immunoSEQ multiplex PCR; TCRdb stores just in-frame clones and leaves some out. This sample yields 250,000 to 300,000 clones, of which around 83% are seen a single time; about 5.7% belongs to the top ten. Specimen: peripheral blood. The receptor source for this set is an older man with acute or convalescent COVID-19.

The J gene is TRBJ1-1, the V gene TRBV3-1 (or the pseudogene TRBV3-2), with D possibly matching TRBD1 (5 bases). In germline, CDR1 is LGHDT, CDR2 YNNKEL (reference sequence). The V gene lost 3 bases and the J gene lost 3 bases, with 5 bases spanning the gap. This CDR3 contains 12 residues. CDR3 amino acids: CASSHRDTEAFF. In DNA, the CDR3 is TGTGCCAGCAGCCACAGGGACACTGAAGCTTTCTTT.

The chain uses TRBV5-8 and TRBJ2-2, with TRBD2 identical over 7 bases. Germline-derived CDR1 and CDR2 are SGHTS and YDEGEE. V lost 2 bases, J lost 4 bases, and 5 bases stayed unmatched. The CDR3 covers 15 residues. The chain's CDR3 is CASSFGQRGTGELFF. CDR3 nucleotides: TGTGCCAGCAGCTTCGGGCAGCGGGGCACCGGGGAGCTGTTTTTT.

This chain joins TRBV28 and TRBJ2-1, with 7 bases matching TRBD1. The CDR3 runs to 16 residues. The V segment lost 5 bases and the J segment 3 bases; nucleotides outside the gene matches: 10. Per the germline V gene, CDR1 is MDHEN and CDR2 is SYDVKM. This CDR3 reads CASSRHLTGFYNEQFF. The CDR3 DNA reads as TGTGCCAGCAGTCGACACCTGACAGGGTTCTACAATGAGCAGTTCTTC.

On this clone itself: This sample also contains other DNA sequences that code for the same CDR3. The chain uses TRBV6-1 and TRBJ2-7; tentative D call: TRBD1 (6 bases). In germline, CDR1 is MNHNS, CDR2 SASEGT. The CDR3 has 14 amino acids. Between the trimmed V and J ends, which lost 2 bases and 2 bases, there was a span of 10 bases. Here the CDR3 DNA reads TGTGCCAGCAGTGAACAGGGGCCGCCCTACGAGCAGTACTTC. This gives the protein CASSEQGPPYEQYF.

The chain has TRBV7-3 and TRBJ2-2; D perhaps matches TRBD2 (5 bases). This CDR3 is 12 amino acids long. From germline, CDR1 is SGHTA and CDR2 FQGTGA. The ends were cut back, 1 base at V and 13 bases at J, with 10 bases in the middle. Here the CDR3 reads CASSLIGGLLFF. CDR3 nucleotide sequence: TGTGCCAGCAGCTTAATTGGAGGTTTGCTGTTTTTT.

This clone was counted between two and nine times. The gene calls are TRBV20-1 and TRBJ1-1; D not resolved. There are 11 residues in the CDR3. Trimming took 6 bases from V and 10 from J, leaving 15 bases between them. Germline V lookup: CDR1 DFQATT, CDR2 SNEGSKA (reference sequence). The CDR3 here is CSAPEVGRAFF. Here the CDR3 DNA reads TGCAGTGCCCCGGAGGTCGGGAGAGCTTTCTTT.

V usage is TRBV2 and J usage is TRBJ2-7; D might be TRBD2 (6 bases). Germline V gene data show CDR1 as SNHLY and CDR2 as FYNNEI. The CDR3 loop spans 13 amino acids. V was clipped by 4 bases and J by 6 bases, with 13 bases between them. The CDR3, as DNA: TGTGCCAGCAGTGGGGGGGTCGGGAGCGAGCAGTACTTC. It encodes CASSGGVGSEQYF. The whole variable domain, filled in from reference TRBV2 and TRBJ2-7, reads EPEVTQTPSHQVTQMGQEVILRCVPISNHLYFYWYRQILGQKVEFLVSFYNNEISEKSEIFDDQFSVERPDGSNFTLKIRSTKLEDSAMYFCASSGGVGSEQYFGPGTRLTVT.